Given below is one T cell receptor beta chain in context. CDR3 length equals 15 residues. The V gene end was trimmed by 1 base and the J gene end by 1 base; junction bases not matched to a gene: 4. Germline V gene lookup returns CDR1 DFQATT and CDR2 SNEGSKA (reference sequence). The data originate from a study of blood T cells in healthy people across ages. Primers used in a second PCR of roughly 7 to 11 cycles were a sample-barcoded 5' primer and a J-beta primer mix. A single record per CDR3 protein comes from TCRdb applying MiXCR to the 5' RACE reads. The data contain almost 800,000 distinct CDR3 sequences, 58% of them seen just once; the ten biggest clones take up 22%.

The sample taken for sequencing was blood. This sequence was found in a man under 40 in good health. The J gene is TRBJ2-3, the V gene TRBV20-1; 8 bases align to TRBD2. The CDR3 region has the DNA TGCAGTGCTAGAGGAAGTAGCGGGGGCACAGATACGCAGTATTTT. Encoded protein: CSARGSSGGTDTQYF.